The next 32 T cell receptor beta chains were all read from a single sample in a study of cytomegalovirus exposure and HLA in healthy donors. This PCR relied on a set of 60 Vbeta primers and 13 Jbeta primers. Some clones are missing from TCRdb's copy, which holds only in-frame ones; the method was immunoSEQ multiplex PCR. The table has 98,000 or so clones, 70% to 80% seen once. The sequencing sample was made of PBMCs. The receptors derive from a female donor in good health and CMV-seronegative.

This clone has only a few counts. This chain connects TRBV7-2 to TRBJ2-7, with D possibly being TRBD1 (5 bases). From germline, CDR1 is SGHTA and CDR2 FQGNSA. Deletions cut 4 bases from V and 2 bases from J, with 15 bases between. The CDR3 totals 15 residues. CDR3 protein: CASSSAATAAYEQYF. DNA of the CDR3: TGTGCCAGCAGCTCCGCCGCGACAGCCGCCTACGAGCAGTACTTC.

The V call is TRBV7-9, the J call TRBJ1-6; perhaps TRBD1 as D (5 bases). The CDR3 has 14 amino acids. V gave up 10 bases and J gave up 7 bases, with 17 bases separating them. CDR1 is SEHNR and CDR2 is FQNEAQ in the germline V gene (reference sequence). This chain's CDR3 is CATFDGARNSPLHF. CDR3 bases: TGTGCCACCTTTGATGGGGCTAGGAATTCACCCCTCCACTTT. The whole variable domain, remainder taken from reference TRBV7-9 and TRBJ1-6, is DTGVSQNPRHKITKRGQNVTFRCDPISEHNRLYWYRQTLGQGPEFLTYFQNEAQLEKSRLLSDRFSAERPKGSFSTLEIQRTEQGDSAMYLCATFDGARNSPLHFGNGTRLTVT.

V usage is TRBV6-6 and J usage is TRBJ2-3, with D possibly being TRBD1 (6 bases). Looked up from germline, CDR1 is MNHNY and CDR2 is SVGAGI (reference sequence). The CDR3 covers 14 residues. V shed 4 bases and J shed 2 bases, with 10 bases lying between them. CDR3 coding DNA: TGTGCCAGCAGTTCCACAGGGCCCACAGATACGCAGTATTTT. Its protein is CASSSTGPTDTQYF.

The CDR3 nucleotides read TGTGCCAGCAGTTTATGGGGACAGAATAATGAAAAACTGTTTTTT. It yields the protein CASSLWGQNNEKLFF. The chain is built from TRBV27 and TRBJ1-4; 7 nucleotides agree with TRBD1. Germline-derived CDR1 and CDR2 are MNHEY and SMNVEV (reference sequence). This CDR3 is built from 15 residues. J lost 4 bases, V lost 1 base, and 3 bases had no gene match.

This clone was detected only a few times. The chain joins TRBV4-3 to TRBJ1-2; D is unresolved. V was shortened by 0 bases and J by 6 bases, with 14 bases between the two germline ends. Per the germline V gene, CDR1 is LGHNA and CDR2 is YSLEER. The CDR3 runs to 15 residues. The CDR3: CASSQDGADVDGYTF. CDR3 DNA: TGCGCCAGCAGCCAAGATGGAGCTGACGTGGATGGCTACACCTTC.

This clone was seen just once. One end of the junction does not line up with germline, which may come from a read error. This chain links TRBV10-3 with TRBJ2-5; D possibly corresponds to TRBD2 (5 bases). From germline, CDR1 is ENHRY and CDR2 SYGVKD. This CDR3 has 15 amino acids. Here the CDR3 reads CASSYSASLGETQYF. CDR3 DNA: TGTGCCAGCAGTTACTCGGCTAGCTTGGGAGAGACCCAGTACTTC.

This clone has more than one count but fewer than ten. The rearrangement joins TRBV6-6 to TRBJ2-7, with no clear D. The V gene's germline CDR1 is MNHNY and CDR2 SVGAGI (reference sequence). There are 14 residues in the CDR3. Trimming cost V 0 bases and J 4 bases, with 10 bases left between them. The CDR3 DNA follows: TGTGCCAGCAGTTACTCGACAACTGGGTACGAGCAGTACTTC. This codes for CASSYSTTGYEQYF.

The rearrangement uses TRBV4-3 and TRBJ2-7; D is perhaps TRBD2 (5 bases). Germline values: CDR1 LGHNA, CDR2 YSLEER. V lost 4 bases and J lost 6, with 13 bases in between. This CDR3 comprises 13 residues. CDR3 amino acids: CASSPRAHSEQYF. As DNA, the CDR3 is TGCGCCAGCAGCCCGAGGGCCCACTCCGAGCAGTACTTC.

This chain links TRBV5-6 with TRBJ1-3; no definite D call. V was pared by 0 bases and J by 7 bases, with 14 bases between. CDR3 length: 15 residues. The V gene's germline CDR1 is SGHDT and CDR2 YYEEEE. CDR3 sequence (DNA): TGTGCCAGCAGCTTGGGAGGCCTCCGGAGGAACACCATATATTTT. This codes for CASSLGGLRRNTIYF. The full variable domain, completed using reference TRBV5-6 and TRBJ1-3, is DAGVTQSPTHLIKTRGQQVTLRCSPKSGHDTVSWYQQALGQGPQFIFQYYEEEERQRGNFPDRFSGHQFPNYSSELNVNALLLGDSALYLCASSLGGLRRNTIYFGEGSWLTVV.

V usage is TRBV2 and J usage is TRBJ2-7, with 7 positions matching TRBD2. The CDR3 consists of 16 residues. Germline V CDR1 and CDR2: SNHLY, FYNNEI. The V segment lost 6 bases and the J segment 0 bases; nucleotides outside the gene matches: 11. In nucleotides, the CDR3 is TGTGCCAGCAGCGACTTAGCGGGTGTCCGCTCCTACGAGCAGTACTTC. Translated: CASSDLAGVRSYEQYF.

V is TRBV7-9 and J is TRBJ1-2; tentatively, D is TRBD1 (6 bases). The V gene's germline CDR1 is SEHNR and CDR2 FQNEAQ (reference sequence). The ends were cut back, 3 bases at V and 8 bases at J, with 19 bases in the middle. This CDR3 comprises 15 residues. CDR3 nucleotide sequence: TGTGCCAGCAGCTTTAATACAGGGCCAACAGGAGGCTACACCTTC. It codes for CASSFNTGPTGGYTF.

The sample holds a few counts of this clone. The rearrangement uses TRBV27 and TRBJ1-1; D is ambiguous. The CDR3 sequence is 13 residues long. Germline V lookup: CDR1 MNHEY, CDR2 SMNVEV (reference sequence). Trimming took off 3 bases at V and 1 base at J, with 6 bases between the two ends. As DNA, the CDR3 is TGTGCCAGCAGTTTTCCCGGGAACACTGAAGCTTTCTTT. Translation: CASSFPGNTEAFF.

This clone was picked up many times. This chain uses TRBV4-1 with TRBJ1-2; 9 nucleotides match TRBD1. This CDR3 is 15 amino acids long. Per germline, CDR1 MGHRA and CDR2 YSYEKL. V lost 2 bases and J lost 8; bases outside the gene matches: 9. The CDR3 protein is CASSQTPGQGFGYTF. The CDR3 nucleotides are TGCGCCAGCAGCCAAACTCCGGGACAGGGATTCGGCTACACCTTC.

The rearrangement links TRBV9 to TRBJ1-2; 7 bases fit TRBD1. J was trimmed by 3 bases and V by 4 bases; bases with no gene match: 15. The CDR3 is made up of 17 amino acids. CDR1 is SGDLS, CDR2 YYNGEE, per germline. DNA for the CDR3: TGTGCCAGCAGCTCTTCACGTGACAGGGCAGGGGACTATGGCTACACCTTC. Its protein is CASSSSRDRAGDYGYTF.

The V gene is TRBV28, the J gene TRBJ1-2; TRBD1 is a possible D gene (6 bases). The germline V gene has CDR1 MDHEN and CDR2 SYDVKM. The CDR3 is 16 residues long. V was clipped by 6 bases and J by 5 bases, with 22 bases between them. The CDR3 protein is CASSPFRTARRYGYTF. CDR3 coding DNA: TGTGCCAGCAGCCCCTTTCGGACAGCCCGTCGATATGGCTACACCTTC.

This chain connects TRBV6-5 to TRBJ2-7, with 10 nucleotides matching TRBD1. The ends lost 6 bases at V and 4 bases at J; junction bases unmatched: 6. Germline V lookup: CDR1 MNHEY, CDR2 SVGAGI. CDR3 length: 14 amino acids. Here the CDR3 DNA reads TGTGCCAGCAGGTTGGGACAGGGGTTATACGAGCAGTACTTC. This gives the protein CASRLGQGLYEQYF.

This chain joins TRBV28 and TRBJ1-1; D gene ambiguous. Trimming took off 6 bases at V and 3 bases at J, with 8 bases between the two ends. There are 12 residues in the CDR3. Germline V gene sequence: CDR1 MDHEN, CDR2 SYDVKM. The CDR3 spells CASSVFYTEAFF. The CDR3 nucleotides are TGTGCCAGCAGCGTCTTCTACACTGAAGCTTTCTTT.

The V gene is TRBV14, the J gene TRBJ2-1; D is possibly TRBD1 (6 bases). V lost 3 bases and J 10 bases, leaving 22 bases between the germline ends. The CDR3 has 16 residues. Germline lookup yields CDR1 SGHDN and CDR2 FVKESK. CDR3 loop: CASSQREVKPGEEQFF. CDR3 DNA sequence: TGTGCCAGCAGCCAGAGGGAAGTAAAACCAGGGGAAGAGCAGTTCTTC. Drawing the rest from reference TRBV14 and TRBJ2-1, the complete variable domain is EAGVTQFPSHSVIEKGQTVTLRCDPISGHDNLYWYRRVMGKEIKFLLHFVKESKQDESGMPNNRFLAERTGGTYSTLKVQPAELEDSGVYFCASSQREVKPGEEQFFGPGTRLTVL.

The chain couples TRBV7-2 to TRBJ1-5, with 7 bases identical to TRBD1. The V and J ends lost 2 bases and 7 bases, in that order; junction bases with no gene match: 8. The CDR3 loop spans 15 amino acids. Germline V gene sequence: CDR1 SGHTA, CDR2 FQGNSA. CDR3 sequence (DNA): TGTGCCAGCAGCTTAACCCAGGGGGTACGGCAGCCCCAGCATTTT. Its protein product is CASSLTQGVRQPQHF.

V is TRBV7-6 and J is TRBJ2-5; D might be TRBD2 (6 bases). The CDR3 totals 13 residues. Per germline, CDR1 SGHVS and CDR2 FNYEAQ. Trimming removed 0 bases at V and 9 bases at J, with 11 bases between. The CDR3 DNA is TGTGCCAGCAGCTTAGCGGCCGGAGGGGCCCAGTACTTC. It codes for CASSLAAGGAQYF.

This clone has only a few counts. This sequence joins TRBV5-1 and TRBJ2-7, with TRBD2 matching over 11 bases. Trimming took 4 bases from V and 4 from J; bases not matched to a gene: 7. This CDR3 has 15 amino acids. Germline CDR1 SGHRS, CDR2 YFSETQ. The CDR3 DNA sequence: TGCGCCAGCAGCCCCCAACTAGCGGGAGTTTACGAGCAGTACTTC. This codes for CASSPQLAGVYEQYF.

CDR3 bases: TGCGCCAGCAGTCGGACTAGCGGGCAAGAGACCCAGTACTTC. Its translation is CASSRTSGQETQYF. The V and J genes are TRBV5-1 and TRBJ2-5; TRBD2 matches 11 bases. The CDR3 contains 14 residues. CDR1 and CDR2 from the germline V gene are SGHRS and YFSETQ. J lost 2 bases, V lost 5 bases, and 2 bases had no gene match.

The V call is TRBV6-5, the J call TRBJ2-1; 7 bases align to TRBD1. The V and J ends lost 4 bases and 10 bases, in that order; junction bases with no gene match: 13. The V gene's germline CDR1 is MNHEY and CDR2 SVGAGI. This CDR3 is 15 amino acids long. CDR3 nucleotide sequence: TGTGCCAGCAGTTGGTTCCCGTCAGGGGGAGAGGAGCAGTTCTTC. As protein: CASSWFPSGGEEQFF.

CDR3 DNA sequence: TGCGCCAGCAGCCAAAGACAGGGGGGGGAAAACACTGAAGCTTTCTTT. Protein sequence: CASSQRQGGENTEAFF. The chain is built from TRBV5-1 and TRBJ1-1, with 9 positions matching TRBD1. V lost 4 bases and J lost 2; bases outside the gene matches: 9. The CDR3 runs to 16 residues. CDR1 SGHRS and CDR2 YFSETQ come from the germline V gene.

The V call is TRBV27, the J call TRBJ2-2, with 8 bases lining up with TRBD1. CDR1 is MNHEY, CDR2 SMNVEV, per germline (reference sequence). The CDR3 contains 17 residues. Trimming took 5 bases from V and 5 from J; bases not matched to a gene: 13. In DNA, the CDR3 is TGTGCCAGCAGTCTACGGCCAGGGGGCCGGAGGACCGGGGAGCTGTTTTTT. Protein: CASSLRPGGRRTGELFF.

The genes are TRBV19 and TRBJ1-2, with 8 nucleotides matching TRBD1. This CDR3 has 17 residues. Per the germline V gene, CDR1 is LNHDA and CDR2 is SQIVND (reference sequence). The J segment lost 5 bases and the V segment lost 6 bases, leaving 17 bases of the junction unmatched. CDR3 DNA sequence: TGTGCCAGTAGCACGACCGGGACAGGCGTGCTTTGGTATGGCTACACCTTC. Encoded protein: CASSTTGTGVLWYGYTF.

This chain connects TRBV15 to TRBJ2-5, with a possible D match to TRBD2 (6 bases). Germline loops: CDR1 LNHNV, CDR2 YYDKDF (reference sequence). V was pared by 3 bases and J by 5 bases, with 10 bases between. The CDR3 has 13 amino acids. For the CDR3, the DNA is TGTGCCACCAGCAGCGGAGGGTTGGAGACCCAGTACTTC. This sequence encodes CATSSGGLETQYF.

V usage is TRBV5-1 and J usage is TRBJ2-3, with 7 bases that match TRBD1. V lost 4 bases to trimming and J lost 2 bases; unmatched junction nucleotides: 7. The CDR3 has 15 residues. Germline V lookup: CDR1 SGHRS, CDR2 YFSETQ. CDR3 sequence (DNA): TGCGCCAGCAGCGCCAGACAGGGAACCACAGATACGCAGTATTTT. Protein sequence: CASSARQGTTDTQYF.

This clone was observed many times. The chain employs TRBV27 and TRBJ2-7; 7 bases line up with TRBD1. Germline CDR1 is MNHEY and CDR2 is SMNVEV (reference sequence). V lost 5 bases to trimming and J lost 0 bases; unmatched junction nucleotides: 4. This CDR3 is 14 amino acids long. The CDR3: CASSVGTASYEQYF. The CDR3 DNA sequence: TGTGCCAGCAGTGTCGGGACAGCCTCCTACGAGCAGTACTTC.

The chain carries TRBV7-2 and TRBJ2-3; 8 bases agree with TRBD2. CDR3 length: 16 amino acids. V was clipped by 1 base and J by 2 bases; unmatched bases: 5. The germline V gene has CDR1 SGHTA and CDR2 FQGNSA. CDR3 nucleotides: TGTGCCAGCAGCTTAGTAGCGGGAAGTTACACAGATACGCAGTATTTT. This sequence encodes CASSLVAGSYTDTQYF.

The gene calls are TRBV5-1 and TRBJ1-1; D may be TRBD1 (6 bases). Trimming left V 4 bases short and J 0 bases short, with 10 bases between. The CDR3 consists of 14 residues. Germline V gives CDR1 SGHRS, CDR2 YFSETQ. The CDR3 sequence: CASSRTEMNTEAFF. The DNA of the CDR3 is TGCGCCAGCAGCCGGACAGAGATGAACACTGAAGCTTTCTTT. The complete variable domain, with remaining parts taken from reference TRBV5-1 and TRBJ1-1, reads KAGVTQTPRYLIKTRGQQVTLSCSPISGHRSVSWYQQTPGQGLQFLFEYFSETQRNKGNFPGRFSGRQFSNSRSEMNVSTLELGDSALYLCASSRTEMNTEAFFGQGTRLTVV.

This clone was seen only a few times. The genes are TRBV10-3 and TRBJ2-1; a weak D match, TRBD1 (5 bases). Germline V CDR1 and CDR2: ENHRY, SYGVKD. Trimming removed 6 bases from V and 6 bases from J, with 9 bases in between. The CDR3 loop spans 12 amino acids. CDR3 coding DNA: TGTGCCATCAGCAGGGATCTCAATGAGCAGTTCTTC. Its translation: CAISRDLNEQFF.